One sample yielded the 9 T cell receptor beta chains listed below, sequenced in a study of blood T cell repertoires in COVID-19. Sequenced by immunoSEQ multiplex PCR; TCRdb stores in-frame clones only, minus some. The data contain some 160,000 clones, around 83% of them singletons. The sequenced sample consisted of peripheral blood. All receptors come from a woman in her seventies who had recovered from COVID-19.

The chain uses TRBV29-1 and TRBJ2-3, with 12 bases that match TRBD2. CDR1 and CDR2 (germline): SQVTM, ANQGSEA. Unmatched junction bases numbered 9, after V lost 7 bases and J lost 4 bases. The CDR3 is made up of 15 amino acids. The CDR3 sequence: CSAALAGGLADTQYF. The DNA of the CDR3 is TGCAGCGCGGCTCTAGCGGGAGGGTTGGCAGATACGCAGTATTTT.

In its sample, this clone was seen a few times. This sequence joins TRBV19 and TRBJ2-2; 8 bases fit TRBD2. With V trimmed by 7 bases and J by 1 base, 5 bases remained unmatched. The germline CDR1 and CDR2 sequences are LNHDA and SQIVND (reference sequence). This CDR3 has 15 amino acids. The CDR3 nucleotides are TGTGCCAGTACCCAAACTAGCGGGAACACCGGGGAGCTGTTTTTT. It yields the protein CASTQTSGNTGELFF.

Points on this clone: This CDR3 is also generated by other DNA sequences in the sample. The chain couples TRBV19 to TRBJ1-4; D is possibly TRBD1 (6 bases). V gave up 4 bases and J gave up 5 bases, with 8 bases separating them. CDR1 is LNHDA, CDR2 SQIVND, per germline (reference sequence). The CDR3 has 13 amino acids. CDR3: CASSTGVNEKLFF. CDR3 DNA: TGTGCCAGTAGTACAGGGGTGAATGAAAAACTGTTTTTT.

The chain has TRBV3-1 (or the pseudogene TRBV3-2) and TRBJ2-5, with 9 bases lining up with TRBD2. CDR3 length: 13 amino acids. Trimming took 8 bases from V and 5 from J; bases not matched to a gene: 6. The germline CDR1 and CDR2 sequences are LGHDT and YNNKEL (reference sequence). The CDR3 nucleotides read TGTGCCAGCCGACCTACTAGCGGGGAGACCCAGTACTTC. The encoded protein is CASRPTSGETQYF.

This chain joins TRBV6-1 and TRBJ2-1; D call uncertain. Trimming shortened V by 0 bases and J by 1 base, and 13 bases separated the two germline ends. Germline CDR1 and CDR2: MNHNS and SASEGT. CDR3 length: 17 amino acids. The CDR3 nucleotides read TGTGCCAGCAGTGAAGCGCTTGGGCGTTCGTCCTACAATGAGCAGTTCTTC. Residues: CASSEALGRSSYNEQFF.

This chain links TRBV5-4 with TRBJ2-1; 11 bases map to TRBD1. J was trimmed by 6 bases and V by 4 bases; bases with no gene match: 9. CDR3 size: 16 residues. Germline values: CDR1 SGHNT, CDR2 YYREEE (reference sequence). CDR3 amino acids: CASSAPRTGGPNEQFF. CDR3 bases: TGTGCCAGCAGCGCCCCAAGGACAGGGGGCCCCAATGAGCAGTTCTTC.

V and J are TRBV6-2 or TRBV6-3 and TRBJ1-5; D is uncertain. Germline V gene lookup returns CDR1 MNHEY and CDR2 SVGEGT. The CDR3 has 15 residues. The V end was cut by 2 bases, the J end by 4 bases, with 12 bases between. CDR3 coding DNA: TGTGCCAGCAGTTACGCGGTGCATTCTAATCAGCCCCAGCATTTT. Residues: CASSYAVHSNQPQHF.

The rearrangement joins TRBV6-5 to TRBJ1-3; D is ambiguous. In germline, CDR1 is MNHEY, CDR2 SVGAGI. V was clipped by 5 bases and J by 1 base, with 12 bases between them. CDR3 length equals 15 residues. The CDR3: CASSPNAGSGNTIYF. CDR3 in DNA: TGTGCCAGCAGTCCTAATGCGGGTTCTGGAAACACCATATATTTT.

The chain links TRBV28 to TRBJ2-3, with D perhaps TRBD2 (5 bases). V was cut by 5 bases and J by 2 bases, with 17 bases left in between. Germline loops: CDR1 MDHEN, CDR2 SYDVKM. The CDR3 is made up of 16 amino acids. The chain's CDR3 is CASSATAAGHTDTQYF. CDR3 DNA sequence: TGTGCCAGCAGTGCAACCGCGGCGGGTCACACAGATACGCAGTATTTT.